Listed below are T cell receptor beta chains from one sample, sequenced in a study of vaccination and CD4 T cells after COVID-19. MiXCR, applied by TCRdb to the PCR reads, yields one record per CDR3 protein. The sample gives about 26,000 distinct CDR3 sequences, 64% of which show up once; around 5% is in the top ten. For these TCRs, the target antigens are not known. The sample taken for sequencing was CD4+ T cells from blood, cultured in vitro. The receptors stem from a human donor who had recovered from COVID-19. The CDR3 runs from the conserved cysteine through the conserved F or W. The D gene is left open where the match is weak. Size is omitted from some rows. Given values are once, few, many or a class for expanded clones.

-	TRBV20-1	TRBJ1-5	TRBD1	CSARGTGNQPQHF	TGCAGTGCTAGAGGGACAGGGAATCAGCCCCAGCATTTT
-	TRBV27	TRBJ1-4	TRBD1	CASRLTGTNEKLFF	TGTGCCAGCAGACTGACAGGGACTAATGAAAAACTGTTTTTT
-	TRBV4-1	TRBJ2-5	TRBD2	CASSQDRESSGRSTQYF	TGCGCCAGCAGCCAAGATAGAGAATCTAGCGGGAGATCCACCCAGTACTTC
-	TRBV6-2/TRBV6-3	TRBJ2-3	TRBD2	CASSYGTSGGTDTQYF	TGTGCCAGCAGTTACGGTACTAGCGGGGGGACAGATACGCAGTATTTT
few	TRBV20-1	TRBJ1-5	TRBD1	CSARDPAQGFNQPQHF	TGCAGTGCTAGAGATCCGGCACAGGGGTTTAATCAGCCCCAGCATTTT
once	TRBV2	TRBJ1-2	TRBD1	CASSSSGTGGNYGYTF	TGTGCCAGCAGCTCCTCCGGGACAGGGGGCAACTATGGCTACACCTTC
-	TRBV11-2	TRBJ2-5	-	CASSPNWDQETQYF	TGTGCCAGCAGCCCGAACTGGGACCAAGAGACCCAGTACTTC
-	TRBV20-1	TRBJ2-3	TRBD2	CSATGLAGRTDTQYF	TGCAGTGCTACCGGACTAGCGGGACGTACAGATACGCAGTATTTT
few	TRBV27	TRBJ2-4	TRBD1	CASSLGVKGQGKNIQYF	TGTGCCAGCAGTTTAGGGGTCAAGGGACAGGGCAAAAACATTCAGTACTTC
few	TRBV11-3	TRBJ2-1	-	CASSQDLVRNEQFF	TGTGCCAGCAGCCAGGACCTAGTTCGCAATGAGCAGTTCTTC
-	TRBV6-1	TRBJ1-3	TRBD1	CASSGDRVTGNTIYF	TGTGCCAGCAGTGGGGACAGGGTGACTGGAAACACCATATATTTT
-	TRBV20-1	TRBJ2-2	TRBD2	CSASPVAGDGELFF	TGCAGTGCTAGCCCGGTAGCGGGAGACGGGGAGCTGTTTTTT
-	TRBV19	TRBJ1-5	TRBD1	CATKPGTGGSNQPQHF	TGTGCCACTAAACCCGGGACAGGGGGAAGCAATCAGCCCCAGCATTTT
-	TRBV20-1	TRBJ2-5	-	CSAYIQDSWPGETQYF	TGCAGTGCATATATCCAGGACAGTTGGCCGGGAGAGACCCAGTACTTC
-	TRBV20-1	TRBJ1-2	-	CSASGTMDYGYTF	TGCAGTGCTAGTGGGACCATGGACTATGGCTACACCTTC
-	TRBV10-1	TRBJ2-7	-	CASSDPRDRKTYEQYF	TGCGCCAGCAGTGACCCCCGGGACCGCAAAACCTACGAGCAGTACTTC
-	TRBV20-1	TRBJ1-5	-	CSARVQGKVLRSNQPQHF	TGCAGTGCTAGAGTGCAGGGAAAGGTCTTGCGGAGCAATCAGCCCCAGCATTTT
-	TRBV6-1	TRBJ1-1	-	CASNKGYEGTEAFF	TGTGCCAGCAATAAAGGGTATGAGGGCACTGAAGCTTTCTTT
-	TRBV6-4	TRBJ1-1	TRBD1	CASSAWKGGLSEAFF	TGTGCCAGCAGTGCGTGGAAAGGGGGCCTCTCTGAAGCTTTCTTT
-	TRBV19	TRBJ1-2	-	CASKVWGSVGYTF	TGTGCCAGTAAGGTGTGGGGGTCGGTTGGCTACACCTTC
-	TRBV15	TRBJ1-4	TRBD1	CATSGDRGTNEKLFF	TGTGCCACCAGCGGTGACAGGGGAACTAATGAAAAACTGTTTTTT
few	TRBV18	TRBJ1-2	TRBD1	CASSLGQDYGYTF	TGTGCCAGCTCACTGGGACAGGACTATGGCTACACCTTC
-	TRBV20-1	TRBJ1-5	-	CSAKAWAGSQSNQPQHF	TGCAGTGCTAAGGCGTGGGCGGGATCTCAGAGCAATCAGCCCCAGCATTTT
-	TRBV20-1	TRBJ2-3	-	CSEDGAITDTQYF	TGCAGTGAGGACGGTGCAATCACAGATACGCAGTATTTT
-	TRBV19	TRBJ2-6	-	CASSTYGTGSSGANVLTF	TGTGCCAGTAGTACCTACGGGACCGGTAGCTCTGGGGCCAACGTCCTGACTTTC
-	TRBV10-1	TRBJ2-1	-	CASSVGTPYNEQFF	TGCGCCAGCAGTGTCGGGACCCCCTACAATGAGCAGTTCTTC
few	TRBV19	TRBJ2-4	-	CASKGTGFGNIQYF	TGTGCCAGTAAGGGAACAGGGTTCGGGAACATTCAGTACTTC
-	TRBV19	TRBJ2-2	-	CASSPQGTGELFF	TGTGCCAGCTCACCTCAGGGAACCGGGGAGCTGTTTTTT
-	TRBV6-2/TRBV6-3	TRBJ2-3	TRBD1	CAIGTGRNTQYF	TGTGCCATAGGGACAGGTCGCAATACGCAGTATTTT
-	TRBV20-1	TRBJ2-2	TRBD1	CSVVRTGVNTGELFF	TGCAGTGTGGTACGGACAGGGGTTAACACCGGGGAGCTGTTTTTT
few	TRBV20-1	TRBJ2-2	-	CSARNTGTPTGELFF	TGCAGTGCTAGAAATACCGGGACACCCACCGGGGAGCTGTTTTTT
-	TRBV28	TRBJ1-2	TRBD1	CASTTGGDGYTF	TGTGCCAGCACAACAGGGGGCGATGGCTACACCTTC
-	TRBV20-1	TRBJ1-4	TRBD1	CSAISGTGDEKLFF	TGCAGTGCTATCTCCGGGACAGGGGATGAAAAACTGTTTTTT
-	TRBV6-4	TRBJ1-2	-	CASSAHGAHRHF	TGTGCCAGCAGTGCCCATGGGGCCCATCGGCATTTC
-	TRBV6-2/TRBV6-3	TRBJ2-7	TRBD1	CASSPLTGTGFDEQYF	TGTGCCAGCAGTCCCCTTACCGGGACAGGGTTTGACGAGCAGTACTTC
-	TRBV28	TRBJ1-6	-	CASRGGGSYNSPLHF	TGTGCCAGCAGAGGGGGGGGCTCCTATAATTCACCCCTCCACTTT
-	TRBV20-1	TRBJ2-7	TRBD2	CSARVSGYYEQYF	TGCAGTGCTAGAGTTAGCGGGTACTACGAGCAGTACTTC
-	TRBV20-1	TRBJ1-1	TRBD1	CSATDRGAFF	TGCAGTGCTACCGACAGGGGAGCTTTCTTT
-	TRBV20-1	TRBJ2-5	TRBD2	CSARDAVAGQETQYF	TGCAGTGCAAGAGATGCGGTAGCGGGGCAAGAGACCCAGTACTTC
-	TRBV28	TRBJ2-7	-	CASRELGAGTYEQYF	TGTGCCAGCAGGGAGCTGGGGGCAGGAACCTACGAGCAGTACTTC
few	TRBV27	TRBJ1-2	TRBD1	CASSQGTGANYGYTF	TGTGCCAGCAGTCAAGGGACAGGAGCTAACTATGGCTACACCTTC
-	TRBV4-3	TRBJ2-3	-	CASSSGGGTQYF	TGCGCCAGCAGCTCCGGAGGGGGTACGCAGTATTTT